This T cell receptor (beta chain) was sequenced in a study of blood T cell repertoires in COVID-19. Clones were sequenced by immunoSEQ multiplex PCR, and TCRdb holds only the in-frame ones, with some missing. Of some 130,000 clones listed, roughly 89% are singletons. Sequencing input: peripheral blood. This sequence originates from a man aged 55-75 years with active or convalescent COVID-19.

The CDR3 loop reads CASSQGTGSGNTIYF. For the CDR3, the DNA is TGTGCCAGCAGCCAAGGGACAGGCTCTGGAAACACCATATATTTT. The rearrangement links TRBV3-1 (or the pseudogene TRBV3-2) to TRBJ1-3; 7 positions match TRBD1. The CDR3 loop spans 15 amino acids. V lost 1 base and J lost 0; bases outside the gene matches: 0. Looked up from germline, CDR1 is LGHDT and CDR2 is YNNKEL (reference sequence).